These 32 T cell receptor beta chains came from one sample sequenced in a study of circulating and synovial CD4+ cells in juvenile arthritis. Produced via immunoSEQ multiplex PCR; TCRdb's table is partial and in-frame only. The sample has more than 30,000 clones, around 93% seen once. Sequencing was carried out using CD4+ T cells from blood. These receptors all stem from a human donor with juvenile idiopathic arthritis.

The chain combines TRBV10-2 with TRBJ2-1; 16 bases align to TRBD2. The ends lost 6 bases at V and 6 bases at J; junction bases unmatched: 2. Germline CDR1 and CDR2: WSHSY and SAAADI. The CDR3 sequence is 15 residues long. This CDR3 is CASRGLAGGGNEQFF. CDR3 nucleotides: TGCGCCAGCAGGGGACTAGCGGGAGGGGGCAATGAGCAGTTCTTC.

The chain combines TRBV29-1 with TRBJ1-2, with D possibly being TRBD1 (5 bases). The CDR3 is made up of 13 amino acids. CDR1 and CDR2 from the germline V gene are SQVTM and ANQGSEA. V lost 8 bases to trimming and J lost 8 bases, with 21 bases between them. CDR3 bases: TGCAGCATTATCGCGGGACTTCACGGAGGCTACACCTTC. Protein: CSIIAGLHGGYTF. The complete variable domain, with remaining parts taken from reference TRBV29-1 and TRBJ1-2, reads SAVISQKPSRDICQRGTSLTIQCQVDSQVTMMFWYRQQPGQSLTLIATANQGSEATYESGFVIDKFPISRPNLTFSTLTVSNMSPEDSSIYLCSIIAGLHGGYTFGSGTRLTVV.

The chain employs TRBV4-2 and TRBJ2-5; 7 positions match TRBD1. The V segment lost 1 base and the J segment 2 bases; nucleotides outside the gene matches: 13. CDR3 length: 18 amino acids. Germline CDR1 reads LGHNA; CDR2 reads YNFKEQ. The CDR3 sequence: CASSQVGGSGTVQETQYF. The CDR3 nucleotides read TGTGCCAGCAGCCAAGTGGGTGGGTCCGGGACAGTTCAAGAGACCCAGTACTTC.

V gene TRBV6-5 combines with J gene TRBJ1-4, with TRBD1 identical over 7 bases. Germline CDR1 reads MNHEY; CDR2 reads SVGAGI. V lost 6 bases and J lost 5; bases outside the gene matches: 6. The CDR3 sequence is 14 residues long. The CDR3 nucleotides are TGTGCCAGCAGGCGGGACAGACGAAATGAAAAACTGTTTTTT. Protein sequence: CASRRDRRNEKLFF.

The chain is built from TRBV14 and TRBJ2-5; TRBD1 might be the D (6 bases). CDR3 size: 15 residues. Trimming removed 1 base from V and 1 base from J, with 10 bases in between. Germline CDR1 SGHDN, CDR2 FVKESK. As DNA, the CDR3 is TGTGCCAGCAGCCAAGCCCGGACAGCCCAAGAGACCCAGTACTTC. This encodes CASSQARTAQETQYF.

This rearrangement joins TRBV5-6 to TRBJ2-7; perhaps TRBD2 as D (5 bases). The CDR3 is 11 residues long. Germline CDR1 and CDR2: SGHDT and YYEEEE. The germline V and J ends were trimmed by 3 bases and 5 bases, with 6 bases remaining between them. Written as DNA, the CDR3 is TGTGCCAGCAGCTCGAGGGACGAGCAGTACTTC. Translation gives CASSSRDEQYF.

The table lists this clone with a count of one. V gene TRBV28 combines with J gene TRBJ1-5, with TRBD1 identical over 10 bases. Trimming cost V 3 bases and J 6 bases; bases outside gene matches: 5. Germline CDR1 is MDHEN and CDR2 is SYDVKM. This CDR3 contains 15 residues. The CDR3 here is CASSFPTGGGQPQHF. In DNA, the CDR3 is TGTGCCAGCAGTTTCCCGACAGGGGGCGGTCAGCCCCAGCATTTT.

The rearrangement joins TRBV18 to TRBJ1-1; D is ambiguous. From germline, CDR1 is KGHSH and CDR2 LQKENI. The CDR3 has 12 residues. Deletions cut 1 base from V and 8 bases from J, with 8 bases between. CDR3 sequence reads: CASSPRGPEAFF. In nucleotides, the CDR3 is TGTGCCAGCTCACCACGAGGGCCCGAAGCTTTCTTT.

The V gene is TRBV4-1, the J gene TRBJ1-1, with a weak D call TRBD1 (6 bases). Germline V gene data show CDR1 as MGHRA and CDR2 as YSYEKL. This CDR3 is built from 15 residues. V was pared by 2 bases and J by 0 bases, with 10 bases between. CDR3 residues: CASSQQGSVNTEAFF. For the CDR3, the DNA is TGCGCCAGCAGCCAACAGGGGAGCGTGAACACTGAAGCTTTCTTT.

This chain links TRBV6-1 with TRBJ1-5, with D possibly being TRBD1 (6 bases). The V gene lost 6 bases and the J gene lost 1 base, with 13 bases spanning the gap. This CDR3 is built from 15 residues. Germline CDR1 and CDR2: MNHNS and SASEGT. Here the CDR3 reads CASRETGVSNQPQHF. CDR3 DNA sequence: TGTGCCAGCAGGGAGACAGGAGTGAGCAATCAGCCCCAGCATTTT.

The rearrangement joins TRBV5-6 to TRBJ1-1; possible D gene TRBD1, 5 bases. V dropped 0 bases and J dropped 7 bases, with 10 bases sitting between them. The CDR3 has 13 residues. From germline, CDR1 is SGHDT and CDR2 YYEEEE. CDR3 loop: CASSLGQGGEAFF. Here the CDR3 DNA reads TGTGCCAGCAGCTTGGGCCAGGGAGGTGAAGCTTTCTTT.

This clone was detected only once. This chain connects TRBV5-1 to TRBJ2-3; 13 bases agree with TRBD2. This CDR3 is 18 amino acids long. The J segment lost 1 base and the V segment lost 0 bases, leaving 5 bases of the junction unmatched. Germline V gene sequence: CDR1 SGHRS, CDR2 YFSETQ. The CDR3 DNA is TGCGCCAGCAGCTTGGGGACTAGCGGGAGTACGGGCACAGATACGCAGTATTTT. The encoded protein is CASSLGTSGSTGTDTQYF.

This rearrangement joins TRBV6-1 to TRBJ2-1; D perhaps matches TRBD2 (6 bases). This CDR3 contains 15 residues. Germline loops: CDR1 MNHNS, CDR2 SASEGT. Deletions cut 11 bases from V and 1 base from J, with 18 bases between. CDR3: CAGRTDYPSYNEQFF. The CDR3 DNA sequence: TGTGCCGGCCGGACGGACTATCCTTCCTACAATGAGCAGTTCTTC.

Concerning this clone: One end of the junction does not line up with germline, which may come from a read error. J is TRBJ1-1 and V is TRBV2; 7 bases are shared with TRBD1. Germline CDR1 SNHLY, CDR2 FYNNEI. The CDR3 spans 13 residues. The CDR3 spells CASTDDRVAEVFF. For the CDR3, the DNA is TGTGCCAGCACGGACGACAGGGTCGCTGAAGTTTTCTTT.

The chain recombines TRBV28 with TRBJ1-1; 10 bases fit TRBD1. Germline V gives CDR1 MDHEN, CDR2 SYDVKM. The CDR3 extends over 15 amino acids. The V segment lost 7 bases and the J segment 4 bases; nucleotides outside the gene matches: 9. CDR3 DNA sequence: TGTGCCAGCACCAAGACAGGGGGCCTGGGCACTGAAGCTTTCTTT. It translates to CASTKTGGLGTEAFF.

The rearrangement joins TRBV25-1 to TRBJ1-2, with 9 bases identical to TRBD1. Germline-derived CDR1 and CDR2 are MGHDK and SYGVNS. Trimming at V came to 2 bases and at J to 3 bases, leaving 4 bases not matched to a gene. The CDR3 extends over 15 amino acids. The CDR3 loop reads CASSESGDRDYGYTF. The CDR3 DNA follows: TGTGCCAGCAGTGAAAGTGGGGACAGGGACTATGGCTACACCTTC.

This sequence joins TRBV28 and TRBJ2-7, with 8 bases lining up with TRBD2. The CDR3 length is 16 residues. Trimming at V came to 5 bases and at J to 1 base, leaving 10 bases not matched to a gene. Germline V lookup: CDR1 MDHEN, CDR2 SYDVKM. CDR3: CASSESSGRVSYEQYF. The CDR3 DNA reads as TGTGCCAGCAGTGAATCAAGCGGGAGAGTGTCCTACGAGCAGTACTTC.

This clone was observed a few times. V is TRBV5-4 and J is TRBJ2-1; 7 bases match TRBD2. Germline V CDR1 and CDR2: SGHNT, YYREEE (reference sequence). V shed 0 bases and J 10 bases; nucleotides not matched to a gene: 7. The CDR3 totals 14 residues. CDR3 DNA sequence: TGTGCCAGCAGCTTGGAGGCGGGGGAGGGCGAGCAGTTCTTC. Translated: CASSLEAGEGEQFF.

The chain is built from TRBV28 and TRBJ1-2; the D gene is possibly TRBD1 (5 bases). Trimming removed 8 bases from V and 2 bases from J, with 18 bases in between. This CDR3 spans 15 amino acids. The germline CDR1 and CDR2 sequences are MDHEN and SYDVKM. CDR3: CASWGGAGRNYGYTF. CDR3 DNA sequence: TGTGCCAGCTGGGGAGGGGCGGGGAGGAACTATGGCTACACCTTC.

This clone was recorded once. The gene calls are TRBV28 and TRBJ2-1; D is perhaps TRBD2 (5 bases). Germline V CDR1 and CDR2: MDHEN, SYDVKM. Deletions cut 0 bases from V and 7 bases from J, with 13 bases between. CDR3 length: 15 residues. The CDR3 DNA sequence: TGTGCCAGCAGTTTATGGGCCATCACGGGGAATGAGCAGTTCTTC. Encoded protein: CASSLWAITGNEQFF.

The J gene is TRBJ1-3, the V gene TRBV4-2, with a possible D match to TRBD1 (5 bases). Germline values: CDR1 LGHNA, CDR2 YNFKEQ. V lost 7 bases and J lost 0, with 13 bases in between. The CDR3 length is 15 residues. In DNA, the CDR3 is TGTGCCAGCACCCCGGGGCGGGACTCTGGAAACACCATATATTTT. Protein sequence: CASTPGRDSGNTIYF.

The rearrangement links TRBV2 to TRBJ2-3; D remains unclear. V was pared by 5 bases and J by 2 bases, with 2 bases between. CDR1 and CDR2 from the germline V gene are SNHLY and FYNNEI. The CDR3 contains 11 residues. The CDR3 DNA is TGTGCCAGCAGTTACACAGATACGCAGTATTTT. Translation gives CASSYTDTQYF.

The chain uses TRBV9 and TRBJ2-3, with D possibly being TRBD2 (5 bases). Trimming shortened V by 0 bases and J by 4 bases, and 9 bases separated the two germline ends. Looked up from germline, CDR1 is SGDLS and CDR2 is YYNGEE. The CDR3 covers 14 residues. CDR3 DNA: TGTGCCAGCAGCGTAGGGGGAGTGTCAGATACGCAGTATTTT. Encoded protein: CASSVGGVSDTQYF. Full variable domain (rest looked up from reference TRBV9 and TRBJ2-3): DSGVTQTPKHLITATGQRVTLRCSPRSGDLSVYWYQQSLDQGLQFLIQYYNGEERAKGNILERFSAQQFPDLHSELNLSSLELGDSALYFCASSVGGVSDTQYFGPGTRLTVL.

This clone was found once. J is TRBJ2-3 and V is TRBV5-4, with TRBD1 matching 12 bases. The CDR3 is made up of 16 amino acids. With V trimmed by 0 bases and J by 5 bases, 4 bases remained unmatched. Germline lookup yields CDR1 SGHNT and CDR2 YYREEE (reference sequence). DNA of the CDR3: TGTGCCAGCAGCTTGGGGGGACAGGGGGCGAGAGATACGCAGTATTTT. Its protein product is CASSLGGQGARDTQYF.

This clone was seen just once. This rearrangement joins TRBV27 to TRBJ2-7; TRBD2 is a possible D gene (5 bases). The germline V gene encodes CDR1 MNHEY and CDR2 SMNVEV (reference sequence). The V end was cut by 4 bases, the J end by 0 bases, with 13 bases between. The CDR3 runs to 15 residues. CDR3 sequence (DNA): TGTGCCAGCAGTTCCCTGGCGGGTAGCTCCTACGAGCAGTACTTC. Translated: CASSSLAGSSYEQYF.

The DNA for the CDR3 is TGTGCCAGCAGCCCTTTCCAGGGTAAGGGTGGCTACACCTTC. This sequence encodes CASSPFQGKGGYTF. The V and J genes are TRBV14 and TRBJ1-2; weak D call: TRBD1 (5 bases). The length of the CDR3 is 14 residues. Trimming took off 4 bases at V and 7 bases at J, with 16 bases between the two ends. Germline V CDR1 and CDR2: SGHDN, FVKESK. Complete variable domain (other parts from reference TRBV14 and TRBJ1-2): EAGVTQFPSHSVIEKGQTVTLRCDPISGHDNLYWYRRVMGKEIKFLLHFVKESKQDESGMPNNRFLAERTGGTYSTLKVQPAELEDSGVYFCASSPFQGKGGYTFGSGTRLTVV.

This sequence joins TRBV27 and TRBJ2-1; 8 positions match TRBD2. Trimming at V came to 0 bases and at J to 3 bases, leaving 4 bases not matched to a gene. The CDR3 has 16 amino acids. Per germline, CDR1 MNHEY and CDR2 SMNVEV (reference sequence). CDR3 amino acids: CASSLSPAGDYNEQFF. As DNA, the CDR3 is TGTGCCAGCAGTTTATCTCCAGCGGGGGACTACAATGAGCAGTTCTTC.

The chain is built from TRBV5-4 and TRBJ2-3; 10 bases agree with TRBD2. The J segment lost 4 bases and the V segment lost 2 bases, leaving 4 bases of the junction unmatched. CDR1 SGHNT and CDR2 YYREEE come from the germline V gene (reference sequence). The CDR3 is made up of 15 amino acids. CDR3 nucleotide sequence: TGTGCCAGCAGCTTCCCTAGCGGGAGACCAGATACGCAGTATTTT. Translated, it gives CASSFPSGRPDTQYF. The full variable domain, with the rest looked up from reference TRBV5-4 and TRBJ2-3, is ETGVTQSPTHLIKTRGQQVTLRCSSQSGHNTVSWYQQALGQGPQFIFQYYREEENGRGNFPPRFSGLQFPNYSSELNVNALELDDSALYLCASSFPSGRPDTQYFGPGTRLTVL.

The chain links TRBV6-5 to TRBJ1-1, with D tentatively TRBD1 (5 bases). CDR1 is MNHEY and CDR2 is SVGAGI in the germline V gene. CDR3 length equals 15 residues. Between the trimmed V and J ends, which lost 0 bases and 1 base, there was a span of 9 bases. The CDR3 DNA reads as TGTGCCAGCAGTTACTCAGCAGGGCCGAACACTGAAGCTTTCTTT. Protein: CASSYSAGPNTEAFF.

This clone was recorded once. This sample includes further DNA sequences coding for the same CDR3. CDR3 in amino acids: CASSQYGRASDTQYF. CDR3 nucleotide sequence: TGCGCCAGCAGCCAATACGGGAGGGCCAGTGATACGCAGTATTTT. This rearrangement joins TRBV4-1 to TRBJ2-3; TRBD2 aligns across 8 bases. The V gene end was trimmed by 2 bases and the J gene end by 6 bases; junction bases not matched to a gene: 7. CDR3 length: 15 residues. From germline, CDR1 is MGHRA and CDR2 YSYEKL.

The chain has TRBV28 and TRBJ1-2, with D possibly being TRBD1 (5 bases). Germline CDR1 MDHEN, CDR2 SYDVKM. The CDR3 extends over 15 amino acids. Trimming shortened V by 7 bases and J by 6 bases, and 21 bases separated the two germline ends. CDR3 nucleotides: TGTGCCAGCACCACGCAAGGGGCTCCTACAGATGGCTACACCTTC. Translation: CASTTQGAPTDGYTF.

CDR3 sequence reads: CASSIYRDGSSYNSPLHF. Written as DNA, the CDR3 is TGTGCCAGTAGTATCTACAGGGACGGCTCCTCCTATAATTCACCCCTCCACTTT. This chain links TRBV19 with TRBJ1-6; the D gene is possibly TRBD1 (6 bases). Germline-derived CDR1 and CDR2 are LNHDA and SQIVND (reference sequence). CDR3 length equals 18 residues. Trimming cost V 3 bases and J 0 bases, with 15 bases left between them.